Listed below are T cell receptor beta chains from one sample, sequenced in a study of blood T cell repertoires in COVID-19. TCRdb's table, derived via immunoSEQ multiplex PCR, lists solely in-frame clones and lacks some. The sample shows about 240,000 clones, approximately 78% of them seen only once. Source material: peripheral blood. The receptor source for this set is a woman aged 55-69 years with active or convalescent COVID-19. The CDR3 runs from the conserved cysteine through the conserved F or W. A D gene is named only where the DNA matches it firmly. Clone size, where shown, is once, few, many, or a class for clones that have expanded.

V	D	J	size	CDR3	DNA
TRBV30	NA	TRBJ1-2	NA	CASTTISPYGYTF	TGTGCCTCTACTACTATATCCCCTTATGGCTACACCTTC
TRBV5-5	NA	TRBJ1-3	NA	CASSLEEGGTGNTIYF	TGTGCCAGCAGCTTGGAAGAAGGGGGTACGGGAAACACCATATATTTT
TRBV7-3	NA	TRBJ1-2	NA	CASSPQGTKYGYTF	TGTGCCAGCAGCCCCCAGGGGACAAAGTATGGCTACACCTTC
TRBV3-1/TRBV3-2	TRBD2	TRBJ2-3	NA	CASSHAGGRTDTQYF	TGTGCCAGCAGCCACGCGGGGGGGCGGACAGATACGCAGTATTTT
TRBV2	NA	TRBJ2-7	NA	CASSEYVDSFYEQYF	TGTGCCAGCAGTGAATATGTTGACTCGTTCTACGAGCAGTACTTC
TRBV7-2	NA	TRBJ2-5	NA	CASSLVWKGGAETQYF	TGTGCCAGCAGCTTAGTTTGGAAAGGGGGGGCGGAGACCCAGTACTTC
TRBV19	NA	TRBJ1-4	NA	CASSRQTENEKLFF	TGTGCCAGTAGTAGACAGACAGAGAATGAAAAACTGTTTTTT
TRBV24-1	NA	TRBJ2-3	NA	CATSDLHSDTQYF	TGTGCCACCAGTGATTTGCACTCAGATACGCAGTATTTT
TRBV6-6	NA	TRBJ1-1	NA	CASRGLMLGTEAFF	TGTGCCAGCAGGGGACTCATGCTCGGCACTGAAGCTTTCTTT
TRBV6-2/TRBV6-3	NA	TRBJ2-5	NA	CASSYSGSAGAQYF	TGTGCCAGCAGTTACTCGGGTAGCGCAGGGGCTCAGTACTTC
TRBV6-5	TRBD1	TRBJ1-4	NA	CASSPGQTLEKLFF	TGTGCCAGCAGCCCGGGACAGACCCTTGAAAAACTGTTTTTT
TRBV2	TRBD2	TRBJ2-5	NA	CASSEGLAGAKETQYF	TGTGCCAGCAGTGAAGGACTAGCGGGGGCCAAAGAGACCCAGTACTTC
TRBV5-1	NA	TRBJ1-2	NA	CASSLAPGHPYGYTF	TGCGCCAGCAGCTTGGCCCCGGGACACCCTTATGGCTACACCTTC
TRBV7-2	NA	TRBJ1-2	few	CASSLDRYGYTF	TGTGCCAGCAGCTTGGACAGATATGGCTACACCTTC
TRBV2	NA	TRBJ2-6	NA	CASRQGHGANVLTF	TGTGCCAGCAGGCAGGGCCACGGGGCCAACGTCCTGACTTTC
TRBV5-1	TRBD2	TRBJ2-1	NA	CASGRVAGGNEQFF	TGCGCCAGCGGAAGGGTAGCGGGAGGCAATGAGCAGTTCTTC
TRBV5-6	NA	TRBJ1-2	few	CASSLFGTGSANYGYTF	TGTGCCAGCAGCTTGTTTGGTACAGGGTCAGCTAACTATGGCTACACCTTC
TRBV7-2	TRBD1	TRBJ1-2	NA	CASSLASGTVDYGYTF	TGTGCCAGCAGCTTAGCCTCCGGGACAGTAGACTATGGCTACACCTTC
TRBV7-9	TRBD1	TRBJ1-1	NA	CASSFPDRGSAEAFF	TGTGCCAGCAGCTTCCCGGACAGGGGATCGGCTGAAGCTTTCTTT
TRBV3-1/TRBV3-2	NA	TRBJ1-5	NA	CASSQDGVQPQHF	TGTGCCAGCAGCCAAGATGGAGTCCAGCCCCAGCATTTT
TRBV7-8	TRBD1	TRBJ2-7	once	CASTRQGAPREQYF	TGTGCCAGCACCCGACAGGGGGCGCCCCGCGAGCAGTACTTC
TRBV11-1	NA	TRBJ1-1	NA	CASSFPTGTMNTEAFF	TGTGCCAGCAGCTTCCCCACAGGAACTATGAACACTGAAGCTTTCTTT
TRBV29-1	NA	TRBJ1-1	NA	CSVCRGVGTEAFF	TGCAGCGTTTGCAGGGGAGTGGGGACTGAAGCTTTCTTT
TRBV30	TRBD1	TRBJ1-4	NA	CAWKGQVNEKLFF	TGTGCCTGGAAGGGACAGGTTAATGAAAAACTGTTTTTT
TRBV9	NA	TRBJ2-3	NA	CASSVDQVSTDTQYF	TGTGCCAGCAGCGTAGACCAGGTTAGCACAGATACGCAGTATTTT
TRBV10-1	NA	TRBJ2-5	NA	CASLSRGAPETQYF	TGCGCCAGCCTGAGCAGGGGGGCACCAGAGACCCAGTACTTC
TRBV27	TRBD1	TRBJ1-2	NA	CASSFRTGTGYTF	TGTGCCAGCAGTTTTAGGACAGGGACTGGCTACACCTTC
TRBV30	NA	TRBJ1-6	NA	CAWSGPFSYNSPLHF	TGTGCCTGGAGTGGGCCTTTCTCCTATAATTCACCCCTCCACTTT
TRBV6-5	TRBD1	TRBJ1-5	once	CASSFTRGDQPQHF	TGTGCCAGCAGTTTCACCAGGGGGGATCAGCCCCAGCATTTT
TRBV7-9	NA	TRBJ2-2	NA	CASSPRDWTNTGELFF	TGTGCCAGCAGCCCCCGAGACTGGACGAACACCGGGGAGCTGTTTTTT
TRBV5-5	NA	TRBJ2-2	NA	CASSFRQGLINTGELFF	TGTGCCAGCAGCTTCCGGCAGGGTCTTATTAACACCGGGGAGCTGTTTTTT
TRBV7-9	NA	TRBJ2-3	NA	CASSSIRGDTQYF	TGTGCCAGCAGCTCCATCCGGGGGGATACGCAGTATTTT